This TCR beta chain emerged from a study of radiation and T cells in renal cell carcinoma. Concerning this clone: The antigen is undetermined.

This table comes from immunoSEQ multiplex PCR, and its TCRdb copy is limited to in-frame clones, with some not included. The sample contains 100,000 to 150,000 clones, approximately 85% of which appear only once. Broader study findings: Top tumor clonotypes rose in blood 2 weeks post-radiation, then contracted.

Time point defined: blood 2 weeks post-SBRT. Treatment indicated: 15 Gy SBRT to primary tumor, nephrectomy 4 weeks later. The CDR3 is 19 residues long. Germline CDR1 is SNHLY and CDR2 is FYNNEI. V trimming: 5 bases; J trimming: 0 bases; junction bases outside the gene matches: 15. The sequences come from blood, collected from a patient whose treatment included radiotherapy and nephrectomy. The V call is TRBV2, the J call TRBJ1-2; 10 nucleotides agree with TRBD1. The clonotype originates from a man in his fifties or sixties with renal cell carcinoma. The CDR3, as DNA: TGTGCCAGCAGTACCGGGACAGGGGTCGTTGTCCGACCTAACTATGGCTACACCTTC. Its translation: CASSTGTGVVVRPNYGYTF.